This T cell receptor (beta chain) came from a study of blood T cell repertoires in COVID-19. Whole-study context: PBMCs, B-cell-depleted T cells, or T cells were the source of the cDNA or gDNA that made up the material.

In the study's own analysis: Estimation of nucleated cell counts was performed using reference gene primer amplification. Libraries were prepared by immunoSEQ multiplex PCR; TCRdb keeps only in-frame clonotypes and omits some of them. D and trimming were read from the DNA, whereas the V and J calls and clone size are those reported in that table. The repertoire includes approximately 300,000 clones, roughly 90% of them detected once, and approximately 17% sits in the top ten. Germline CDR1 SGHRS, CDR2 YFSETQ. CDR3 length: 15 residues. V lost 0 bases and J 4 bases, leaving 11 bases between the germline ends.

The chain links TRBV5-1 to TRBJ1-3, with D possibly matching TRBD1 (5 bases). The material sequenced was PBMCs or T cells enriched from blood (not recorded which). The receptor was derived from a woman aged 25 to 39 who had recovered from COVID-19. Written as DNA, the CDR3 is TGCGCCAGCAGCTTGGGGTCGGGACTCGGAAACACCATATATTTT. Protein product: CASSLGSGLGNTIYF.